The clone carrying this T cell receptor (beta chain) was found once. The CDR3 loop spans 13 amino acids. Germline CDR1 SEHNR, CDR2 FQNEAQ (reference sequence). Trimming took off 9 bases at V and 2 bases at J, with 11 bases between the two ends. This sample is part of a study of T cell responses to AZD1222 COVID-19 vaccine. The method was immunoSEQ multiplex PCR; TCRdb's version includes in-frame clones alone and lacks a portion of them. The table shows roughly 100,000 clones, with 85% to 95% occurring only once. The origin of this receptor is an adult in good health. The material sequenced was peripheral blood, taken on day 0 of AZD1222 vaccination. The rearrangement joins TRBV7-9 to TRBJ1-3, with D perhaps matching TRBD1 (5 bases). In DNA form, the CDR3 reads TGTGCCAGTGGGACTTTTGCTGGAAACACCATATATTTT. Its protein is CASGTFAGNTIYF.